The rows below give T cell receptor beta chains drawn from one sample of a study of T cells in Graves' hyperthyroidism and ophthalmopathy. Each CDR3 protein gets one entry after TCRdb re-called the multiplex PCR reads with MiXCR. Among fewer than 350,000 distinct CDR3 sequences listed, 15% to 20% were seen once. The sequenced sample consisted of blood. The receptors originated from a woman in her forties or fifties with Graves' hyperthyroidism. Each CDR3 is given with its conserved first and last residue. The D gene is left open where the match is weak. Where a row states a size, it is once, few, many or the class of an expanded clone; other rows omit it.

j_call clone_size v_call d_call cdr3_nt cdr3_aa
TRBJ1-2 - TRBV5-6 - TGTGCCAGCAGCTTGACGGGCGGCGCATTGTACTATGGCTACACCTTC CASSLTGGALYYGYTF
TRBJ2-1 many TRBV12-3/TRBV12-4 - TGTGCCAGCAGTTTAAGTAGTGGGATCAATGAGCAGTTCTTC CASSLSSGINEQFF
TRBJ2-1 few TRBV4-1 TRBD2 TGCGCCAGCAGCAAGACTAGCGGGAGTCACAATGAGCAGTTCTTC CASSKTSGSHNEQFF
TRBJ1-1 few TRBV27 TRBD1 TGTGCCAGCAGTTTAGTGGGACAGGGGACCCCGAACACTGAAGCTTTCTTT CASSLVGQGTPNTEAFF
TRBJ2-7 - TRBV20-1 TRBD2 TGCAGTGCTAGAGATACTAGCGGGCGAGGAGAGCAGTACTTC CSARDTSGRGEQYF
TRBJ2-3 - TRBV5-1 - TGCGCCAGCAGCTACGGACTAAATACGCAGTATTTT CASSYGLNTQYF
TRBJ1-4 few TRBV20-1 - TGCAGTGCTGGAAACTATCGCCAAGATGAAAAACTGTTTTTT CSAGNYRQDEKLFF
TRBJ1-4 - TRBV12-3/TRBV12-4 - TGTGCCAACAGTTTGATGGGAGGACCTAATGAAAAACTGTTTTTT CANSLMGGPNEKLFF
TRBJ2-1 many TRBV20-1 - TGCAGTGCTAGAGACTACAATGAGCAGTTCTTC CSARDYNEQFF
TRBJ1-1 many TRBV20-1 TRBD1 TGCAGTGCCGAGGGACAGATGAACACTGAAGCTTTCTTT CSAEGQMNTEAFF